Below, 13 T cell receptor beta chains from the same sample are listed, as sequenced in a study of blood T cell repertoires in COVID-19. The table came from immunoSEQ multiplex PCR; TCRdb's copy has only in-frame clones and leaves some out. The data contain tens of thousands of clones, just over 85% of them singletons. Specimen: peripheral blood. The receptors come from a man aged 45-65 years with active COVID-19.

The V gene is TRBV19, the J gene TRBJ2-3; 8 bases agree with TRBD1. There are 16 residues in the CDR3. The J segment lost 3 bases and the V segment lost 5 bases, leaving 10 bases of the junction unmatched. Germline values: CDR1 LNHDA, CDR2 SQIVND (reference sequence). The chain's CDR3 is CASSSRRQGRTDTQYF. The CDR3 DNA is TGTGCCAGTAGTTCTAGGCGACAGGGGAGAACAGATACGCAGTATTTT. The whole variable domain, remainder taken from reference TRBV19 and TRBJ2-3, is DGGITQSPKYLFRKEGQNVTLSCEQNLNHDAMYWYRQDPGQGLRLIYYSQIVNDFQKGDIAEGYSVSREKKESFPLTVTSAQKNPTAFYLCASSSRRQGRTDTQYFGPGTRLTVL.

J is TRBJ2-7 and V is TRBV6-6, with a tentative D call TRBD2 (6 bases). The V end lost 8 bases, the J end lost 6 bases, and 20 bases lay between the germline ends. Germline V lookup: CDR1 MNHNY, CDR2 SVGAGI (reference sequence). This CDR3 has 14 residues. CDR3 bases: TGTGCCAGCTCCCGGGCAGCGGGTCTCGGCGAGCAGTACTTC. Its protein is CASSRAAGLGEQYF.

This chain joins TRBV5-1 and TRBJ2-7, with 10 bases identical to TRBD2. The CDR3 has 14 residues. From germline, CDR1 is SGHRS and CDR2 YFSETQ. V shed 0 bases, J shed 4 bases, and the junction held 1 base outside the gene matches. CDR3 region: CASSLVTSGYEQYF. CDR3 coding DNA: TGCGCCAGCAGCTTGGTGACTAGCGGGTACGAGCAGTACTTC.

This clone was detected a few times. V is TRBV2 and J is TRBJ2-1; tentatively, D is TRBD1 (6 bases). The CDR3 consists of 14 residues. With 6 bases removed from V and 0 bases from J, the gap between germline ends came to 9 bases. Per the germline V gene, CDR1 is SNHLY and CDR2 is FYNNEI. CDR3 sequence: CASRLGGSYNEQFF. CDR3 nucleotides: TGTGCCAGCAGACTAGGGGGCTCCTACAATGAGCAGTTCTTC.

The chain links TRBV2 to TRBJ2-1; 11 bases fit TRBD1. The CDR3 is 16 amino acids. Germline V gene sequence: CDR1 SNHLY, CDR2 FYNNEI. Losses at the gene ends were 6 bases for V and 7 bases for J; bases not matched to a gene: 11. The CDR3 bases are TGTGCCAGCAGCGAGCCTGGACAGGGGGCGGCTAATGAGCAGTTCTTC. The encoded protein is CASSEPGQGAANEQFF. Full variable domain (missing parts from reference TRBV2 and TRBJ2-1): EPEVTQTPSHQVTQMGQEVILRCVPISNHLYFYWYRQILGQKVEFLVSFYNNEISEKSEIFDDQFSVERPDGSNFTLKIRSTKLEDSAMYFCASSEPGQGAANEQFFGPGTRLTVL.

The rearrangement links TRBV2 to TRBJ2-1; possibly TRBD2 for D (5 bases). This CDR3 contains 15 residues. From germline, CDR1 is SNHLY and CDR2 FYNNEI. With 3 bases removed from V and 4 bases from J, the gap between germline ends came to 13 bases. The chain's CDR3 is CASSEFTAGYNEQFF. The CDR3 region has the DNA TGTGCCAGCAGTGAGTTTACGGCGGGTTACAATGAGCAGTTCTTC.

The chain carries TRBV5-6 and TRBJ1-2; D ambiguous. The CDR3 has 15 amino acids. Trimming removed 0 bases at V and 2 bases at J, with 11 bases between. The germline V gene encodes CDR1 SGHDT and CDR2 YYEEEE. The CDR3 nucleotides read TGTGCCAGCAGCTTGGTAGCCGCATCAAACTATGGCTACACCTTC. Amino acids: CASSLVAASNYGYTF.

The rearrangement joins TRBV10-3 to TRBJ2-7, with D possibly matching TRBD1 (6 bases). This CDR3 has 14 residues. CDR1 ENHRY and CDR2 SYGVKD come from the germline V gene. Trimming shortened V by 2 bases and J by 4 bases, and 12 bases separated the two germline ends. DNA of the CDR3: TGTGCCATCAGTGAGGGACAGCTCGATTACGAGCAGTACTTC. Protein product: CAISEGQLDYEQYF.

In the case of this clone: A junction boundary mismatches the germline segment, possibly from a read error. The V and J genes are TRBV5-1 and TRBJ2-2; maybe TRBD2 (5 bases). The germline gives CDR1 SGHRS, CDR2 YFSETQ. This CDR3 is 16 amino acids long. DNA of the CDR3: TGCGCCAGCAGCTTGGCCGGGGTAGCGAACCCCGGGGAGCTGTTTTTT. It codes for CASSLAGVANPGELFF.

This clone was detected once. The chain is built from TRBV9 and TRBJ2-7; 7 bases are shared with TRBD2. The CDR3 runs 13 residues. Germline values: CDR1 SGDLS, CDR2 YYNGEE. The ends lost 5 bases at V and 5 bases at J; junction bases unmatched: 7. The CDR3 sequence: CASRGGSHDEQYF. The CDR3 DNA follows: TGTGCCAGCAGAGGCGGGAGTCACGACGAGCAGTACTTC.

The chain uses TRBV4-3 and TRBJ2-3; D call uncertain. In germline, CDR1 is LGHNA, CDR2 YSLEER. V was pared by 1 base and J by 2 bases, with 13 bases between. There are 16 residues in the CDR3. The CDR3 protein is CASSQAQRPPTDTQYF. The CDR3 DNA follows: TGCGCCAGCAGCCAAGCTCAGCGCCCTCCCACAGATACGCAGTATTTT.

This chain uses TRBV5-4 with TRBJ2-2; 7 bases are shared with TRBD2. The CDR3 spans 17 residues. V lost 1 base, J lost 1 base, and 7 bases stayed unmatched. Germline V CDR1 and CDR2: SGHNT, YYREEE (reference sequence). CDR3: CASSLIAGGWNTGELFF. CDR3 in DNA: TGTGCCAGCAGCTTGATTGCCGGGGGGTGGAACACCGGGGAGCTGTTTTTT. Based on the CDR3 plus reference TRBV5-4 and TRBJ2-2, the full variable domain is ETGVTQSPTHLIKTRGQQVTLRCSSQSGHNTVSWYQQALGQGPQFIFQYYREEENGRGNFPPRFSGLQFPNYSSELNVNALELDDSALYLCASSLIAGGWNTGELFFGEGSRLTVL.

The gene calls are TRBV18 and TRBJ1-1; TRBD1 aligns across 7 bases. The CDR3 length is 13 residues. J gave up 4 bases and V 5 bases, and 4 bases lay outside the gene matches. From germline, CDR1 is KGHSH and CDR2 LQKENI. CDR3 protein: CASSFTGVTEAFF. The CDR3 nucleotides read TGTGCCAGCTCATTTACAGGGGTCACTGAAGCTTTCTTT.